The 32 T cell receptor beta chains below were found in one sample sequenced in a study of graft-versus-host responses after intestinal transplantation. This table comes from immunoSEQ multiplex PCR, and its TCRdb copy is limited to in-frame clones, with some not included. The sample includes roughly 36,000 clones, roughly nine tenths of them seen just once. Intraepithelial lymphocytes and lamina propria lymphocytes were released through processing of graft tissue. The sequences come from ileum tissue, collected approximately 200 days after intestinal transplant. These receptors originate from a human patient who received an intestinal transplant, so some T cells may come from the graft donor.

The CDR3 sequence: CASSSEGGWGYTF. The CDR3 region has the DNA TGTGCCAGCAGCTCAGAGGGAGGGTGGGGCTACACCTTC. The rearrangement links TRBV11-2 to TRBJ1-2; D remains ambiguous. Trimming cost V 4 bases and J 8 bases, with 14 bases left between them. The CDR3 spans 13 residues. Germline CDR1 is SGHAT and CDR2 is FQNNGV.

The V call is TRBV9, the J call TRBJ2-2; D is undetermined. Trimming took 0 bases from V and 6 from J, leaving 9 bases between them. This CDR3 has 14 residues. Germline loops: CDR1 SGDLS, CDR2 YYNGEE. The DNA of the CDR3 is TGTGCCAGCAGCGTAGCTAGTCTTCCCGGGGAGCTGTTTTTT. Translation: CASSVASLPGELFF.

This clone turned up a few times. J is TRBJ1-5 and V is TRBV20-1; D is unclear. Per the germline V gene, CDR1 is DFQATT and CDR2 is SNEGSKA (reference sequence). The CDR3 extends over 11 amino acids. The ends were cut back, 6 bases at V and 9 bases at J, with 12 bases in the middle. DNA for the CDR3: TGCAGTGCCGAACGAGGAGGGCCCCAGCATTTT. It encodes CSAERGGPQHF.

CDR3 protein: CASRPTGAHGEKLFF. CDR3 nucleotide sequence: TGCGCCAGCAGGCCAACAGGGGCGCACGGCGAAAAACTGTTTTTT. V and J are TRBV5-1 and TRBJ1-4; the match to TRBD1 covers 7 bases. The CDR3 consists of 15 residues. Germline V gene lookup returns CDR1 SGHRS and CDR2 YFSETQ. Germline trimming cut 5 bases from V and 8 bases from J; bases unmatched to any gene: 12.

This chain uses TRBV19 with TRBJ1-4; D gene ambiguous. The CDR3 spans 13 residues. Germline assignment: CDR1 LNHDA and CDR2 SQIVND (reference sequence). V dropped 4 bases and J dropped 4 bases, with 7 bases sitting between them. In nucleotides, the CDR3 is TGTGCCAGTAGTAGCACAGTTAATGAAAAACTGTTTTTT. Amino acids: CASSSTVNEKLFF.

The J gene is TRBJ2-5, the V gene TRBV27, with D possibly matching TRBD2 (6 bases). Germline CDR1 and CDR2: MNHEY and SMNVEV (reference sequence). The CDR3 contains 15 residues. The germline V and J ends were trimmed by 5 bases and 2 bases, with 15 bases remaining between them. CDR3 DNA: TGTGCCAGCAGTACGCGGGACTCAACACAAGAGACCCAGTACTTC. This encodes CASSTRDSTQETQYF.

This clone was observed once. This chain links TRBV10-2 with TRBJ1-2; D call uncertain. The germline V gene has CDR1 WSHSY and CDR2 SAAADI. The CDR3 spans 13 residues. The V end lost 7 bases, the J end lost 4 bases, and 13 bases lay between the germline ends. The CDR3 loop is CASTVSQSYGYTF. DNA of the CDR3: TGCGCCAGCACGGTTAGCCAATCCTATGGCTACACCTTC.

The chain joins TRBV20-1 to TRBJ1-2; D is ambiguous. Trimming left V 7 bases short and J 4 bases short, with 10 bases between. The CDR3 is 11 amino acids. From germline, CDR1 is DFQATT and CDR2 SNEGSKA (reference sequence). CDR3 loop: CSGTPLYGYTF. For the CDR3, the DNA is TGCAGTGGGACCCCGCTCTATGGCTACACCTTC.

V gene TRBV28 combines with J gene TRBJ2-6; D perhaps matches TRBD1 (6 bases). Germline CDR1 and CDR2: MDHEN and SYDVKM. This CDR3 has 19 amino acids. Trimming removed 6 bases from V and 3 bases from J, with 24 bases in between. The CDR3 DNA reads TGTGCCAGCAGCCCCCGTCCGGGACAACCCGCCCGTGGGGCCAACGTCCTGACTTTC. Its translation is CASSPRPGQPARGANVLTF.

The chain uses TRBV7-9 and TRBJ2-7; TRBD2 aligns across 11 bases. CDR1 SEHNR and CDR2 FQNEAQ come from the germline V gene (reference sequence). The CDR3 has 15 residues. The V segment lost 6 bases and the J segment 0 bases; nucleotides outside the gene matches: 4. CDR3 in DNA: TGTGCCAGCAGGTCTAGCGGGGGGTCCTCCTACGAGCAGTACTTC. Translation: CASRSSGGSSYEQYF.

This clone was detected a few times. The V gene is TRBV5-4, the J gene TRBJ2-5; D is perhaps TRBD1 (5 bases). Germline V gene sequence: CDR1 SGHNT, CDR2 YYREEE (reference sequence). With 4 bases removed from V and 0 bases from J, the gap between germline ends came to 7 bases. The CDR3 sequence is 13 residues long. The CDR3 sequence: CASSGANQETQYF. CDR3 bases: TGTGCCAGCAGCGGGGCCAACCAAGAGACCCAGTACTTC.

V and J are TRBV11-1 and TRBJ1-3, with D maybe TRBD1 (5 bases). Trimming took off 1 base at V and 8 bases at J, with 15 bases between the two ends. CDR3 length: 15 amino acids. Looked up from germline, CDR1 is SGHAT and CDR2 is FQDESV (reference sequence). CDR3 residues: CASSLVGTAGDTIYF. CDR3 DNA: TGTGCCAGCAGCTTAGTTGGGACGGCGGGCGACACCATATATTTT.

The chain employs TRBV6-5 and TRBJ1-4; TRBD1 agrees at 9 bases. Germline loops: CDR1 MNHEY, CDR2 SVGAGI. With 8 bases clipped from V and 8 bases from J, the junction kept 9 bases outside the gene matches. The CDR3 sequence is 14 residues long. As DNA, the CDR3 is TGTGCCAGCGGACAGGGGCCGGATCGGGAAAAACTGTTTTTT. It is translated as CASGQGPDREKLFF.

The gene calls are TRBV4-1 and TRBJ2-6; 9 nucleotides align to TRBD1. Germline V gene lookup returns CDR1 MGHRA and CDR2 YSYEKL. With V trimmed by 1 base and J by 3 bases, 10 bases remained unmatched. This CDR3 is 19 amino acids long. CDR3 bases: TGCGCCAGCAGCCAAGCGGACGGACAGGGGCCTTATGGGGCCAACGTCCTGACTTTC. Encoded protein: CASSQADGQGPYGANVLTF.

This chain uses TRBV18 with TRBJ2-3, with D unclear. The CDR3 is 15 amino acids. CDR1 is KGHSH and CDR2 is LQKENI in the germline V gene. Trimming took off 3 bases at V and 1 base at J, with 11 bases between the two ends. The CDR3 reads CASSPTPGGTDTQYF. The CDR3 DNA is TGTGCCAGCTCACCCACCCCGGGTGGCACAGATACGCAGTATTTT.

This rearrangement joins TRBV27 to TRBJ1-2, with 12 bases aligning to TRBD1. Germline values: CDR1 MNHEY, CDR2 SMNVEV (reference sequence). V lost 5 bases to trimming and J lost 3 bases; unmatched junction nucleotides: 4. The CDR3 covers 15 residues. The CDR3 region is CASSPGTGGDYGYTF. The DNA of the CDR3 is TGTGCCAGCAGTCCTGGGACAGGGGGCGACTATGGCTACACCTTC.

The CDR3, as DNA: TGCGCCAGCAGCTTACAGGACAGGGATAATTCACCCCTCCACTTT. This codes for CASSLQDRDNSPLHF. The chain has TRBV5-1 and TRBJ1-6; 8 nucleotides agree with TRBD1. This CDR3 region has 15 residues. J lost 5 bases, V lost 2 bases, and 3 bases had no gene match. Germline CDR1 and CDR2: SGHRS and YFSETQ.

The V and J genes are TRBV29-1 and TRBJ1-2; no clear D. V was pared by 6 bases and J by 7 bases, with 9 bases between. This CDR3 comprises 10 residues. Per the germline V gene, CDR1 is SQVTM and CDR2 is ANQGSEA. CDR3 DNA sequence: TGCAGCGTCTTTATCTCTGGCTACACCTTC. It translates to CSVFISGYTF. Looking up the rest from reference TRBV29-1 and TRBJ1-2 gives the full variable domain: SAVISQKPSRDICQRGTSLTIQCQVDSQVTMMFWYRQQPGQSLTLIATANQGSEATYESGFVIDKFPISRPNLTFSTLTVSNMSPEDSSIYLCSVFISGYTFGSGTRLTVV.

Here the CDR3 DNA reads TGTGCCAGCAGTGAAGGGGACGGGGAGACCCAGTACTTC. Amino acids: CASSEGDGETQYF. The chain is built from TRBV2 and TRBJ2-5, with D perhaps assigned TRBD1 or TRBD2 (5 bases each). The CDR3 has 13 residues. Germline V gene sequence: CDR1 SNHLY, CDR2 FYNNEI. Trimming shortened V by 1 base and J by 5 bases, and 8 bases separated the two germline ends.

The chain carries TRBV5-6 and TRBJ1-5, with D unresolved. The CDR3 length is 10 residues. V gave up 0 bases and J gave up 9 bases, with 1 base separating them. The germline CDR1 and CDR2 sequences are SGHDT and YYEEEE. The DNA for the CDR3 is TGTGCCAGCAGCTTGGGGCCCCAGCATTTT. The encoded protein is CASSLGPQHF.

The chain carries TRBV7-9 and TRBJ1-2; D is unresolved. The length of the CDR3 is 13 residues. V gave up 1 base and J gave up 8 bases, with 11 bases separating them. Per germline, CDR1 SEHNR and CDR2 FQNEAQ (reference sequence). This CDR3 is CASSLVGGSGYTF. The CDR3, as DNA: TGTGCCAGCAGCTTAGTGGGAGGGTCAGGCTACACCTTC.

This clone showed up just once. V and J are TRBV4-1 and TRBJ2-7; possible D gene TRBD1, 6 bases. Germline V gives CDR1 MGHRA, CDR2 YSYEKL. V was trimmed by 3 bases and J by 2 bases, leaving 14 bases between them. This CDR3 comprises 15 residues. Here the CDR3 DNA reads TGCGCCAGCAGCCATAACCCGGGGACACCCTACGAGCAGTACTTC. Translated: CASSHNPGTPYEQYF.

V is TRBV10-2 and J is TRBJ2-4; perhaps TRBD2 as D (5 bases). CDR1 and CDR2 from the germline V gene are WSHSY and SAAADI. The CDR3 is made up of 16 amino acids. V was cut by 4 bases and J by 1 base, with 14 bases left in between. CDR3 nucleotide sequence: TGCGCCAGCAGTGTTGCCGGAGTAGCGGCCAAAAACATTCAGTACTTC. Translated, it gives CASSVAGVAAKNIQYF.

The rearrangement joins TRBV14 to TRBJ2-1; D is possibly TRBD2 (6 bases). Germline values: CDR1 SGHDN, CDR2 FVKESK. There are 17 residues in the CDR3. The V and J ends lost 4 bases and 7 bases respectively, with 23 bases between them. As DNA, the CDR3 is TGTGCCAGCAGCCGGAAGATAGGAGGGACGAGCAATAATGAGCAGTTCTTC. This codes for CASSRKIGGTSNNEQFF.

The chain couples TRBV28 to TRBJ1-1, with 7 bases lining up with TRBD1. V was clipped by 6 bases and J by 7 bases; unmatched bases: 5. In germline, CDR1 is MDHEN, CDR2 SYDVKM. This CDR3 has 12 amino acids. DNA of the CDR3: TGTGCCAGCAGCCCAGACAGGGATGAAGCTTTCTTT. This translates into CASSPDRDEAFF.

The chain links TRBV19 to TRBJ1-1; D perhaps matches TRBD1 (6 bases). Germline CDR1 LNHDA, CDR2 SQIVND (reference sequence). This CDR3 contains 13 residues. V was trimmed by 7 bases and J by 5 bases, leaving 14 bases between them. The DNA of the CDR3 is TGTGCCAGTAAGGGGGTCCGGGGGACTGAAGCTTTCTTT. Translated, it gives CASKGVRGTEAFF.

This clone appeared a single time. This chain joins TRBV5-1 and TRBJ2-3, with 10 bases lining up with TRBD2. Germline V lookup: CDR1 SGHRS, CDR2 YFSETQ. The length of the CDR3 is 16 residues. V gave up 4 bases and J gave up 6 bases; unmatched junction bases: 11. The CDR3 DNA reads TGCGCCAGCAGCCCATTGACTAGCGGGCAAACTGATACGCAGTATTTT. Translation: CASSPLTSGQTDTQYF. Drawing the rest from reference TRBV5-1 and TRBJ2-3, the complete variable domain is KAGVTQTPRYLIKTRGQQVTLSCSPISGHRSVSWYQQTPGQGLQFLFEYFSETQRNKGNFPGRFSGRQFSNSRSEMNVSTLELGDSALYLCASSPLTSGQTDTQYFGPGTRLTVL.

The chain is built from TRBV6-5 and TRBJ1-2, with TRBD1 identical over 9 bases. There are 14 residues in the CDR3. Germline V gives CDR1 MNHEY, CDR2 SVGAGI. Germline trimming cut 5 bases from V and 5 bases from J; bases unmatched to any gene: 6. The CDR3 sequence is CASSRDRERYGYTF. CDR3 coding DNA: TGTGCCAGCAGTCGGGACAGGGAGCGTTATGGCTACACCTTC.

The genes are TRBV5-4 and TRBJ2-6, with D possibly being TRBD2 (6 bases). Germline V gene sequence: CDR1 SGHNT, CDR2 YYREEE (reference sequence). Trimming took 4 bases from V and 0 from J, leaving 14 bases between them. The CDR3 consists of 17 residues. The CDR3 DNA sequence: TGTGCCAGCAGCGCAACTAGCAGTTACTCTGGGGCCAACGTCCTGACTTTC. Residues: CASSATSSYSGANVLTF.

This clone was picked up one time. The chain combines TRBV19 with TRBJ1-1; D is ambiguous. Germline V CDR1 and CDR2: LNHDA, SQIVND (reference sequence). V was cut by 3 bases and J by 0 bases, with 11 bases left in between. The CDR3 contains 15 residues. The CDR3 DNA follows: TGTGCCAGTAGTATGCCACTCAGCATGAACACTGAAGCTTTCTTT. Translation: CASSMPLSMNTEAFF.

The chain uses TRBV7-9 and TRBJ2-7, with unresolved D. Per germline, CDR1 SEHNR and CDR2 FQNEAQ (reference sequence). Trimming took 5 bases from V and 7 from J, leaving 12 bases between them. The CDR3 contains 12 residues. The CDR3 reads CASSLPGGEQYF. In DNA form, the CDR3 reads TGTGCCAGCAGCCTTCCGGGTGGGGAGCAGTACTTC.

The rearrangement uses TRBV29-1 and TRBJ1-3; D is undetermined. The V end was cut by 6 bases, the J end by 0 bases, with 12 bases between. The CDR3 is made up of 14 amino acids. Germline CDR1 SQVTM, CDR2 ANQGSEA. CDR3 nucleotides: TGCAGCGTCGGGTATGGTACCTCTGGAAACACCATATATTTT. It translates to CSVGYGTSGNTIYF.